Sequencing of this T cell receptor (beta chain) was carried out in a study of cytomegalovirus exposure and HLA in healthy donors. Study findings and constraints: Donors belonging to an Asian-associated ancestry cluster reportedly showed fewer N-insertions in productive TCRs than the approximately 640-donor mean, according to what a later analysis found. Certain sequence variants were highly shared and formed a cluster, and this cluster was likely a sequencing artifact. Most TCR beta V segments were productive about 90% or about 30% of the time in an earlier analysis. From TCR beta sequences, most subjects' HLA-A and HLA-B alleles were reportedly predicted accurately.

It was with 60 Vbeta and 13 Jbeta primers that the PCR ran. TCRdb keeps only in-frame clones here, not all; method: immunoSEQ multiplex PCR. This table holds around 180,000 clones, around 77% found once. Germline CDR1 reads MDHEN; CDR2 reads SYDVKM. This CDR3 has 16 residues. The J segment lost 5 bases and the V segment lost 2 bases, leaving 12 bases of the junction unmatched. Points on this clone: What it binds is unknown.

V is TRBV28 and J is TRBJ2-7; 7 nucleotides line up with TRBD1. This receptor was taken from a man aged 60 to 75 in good health and CMV-seronegative. The sample consisted of PBMCs. Here the CDR3 reads CASSLQPFETGNEQYF. DNA of the CDR3: TGTGCCAGCAGTTTACAACCCTTCGAGACAGGGAACGAGCAGTACTTC.